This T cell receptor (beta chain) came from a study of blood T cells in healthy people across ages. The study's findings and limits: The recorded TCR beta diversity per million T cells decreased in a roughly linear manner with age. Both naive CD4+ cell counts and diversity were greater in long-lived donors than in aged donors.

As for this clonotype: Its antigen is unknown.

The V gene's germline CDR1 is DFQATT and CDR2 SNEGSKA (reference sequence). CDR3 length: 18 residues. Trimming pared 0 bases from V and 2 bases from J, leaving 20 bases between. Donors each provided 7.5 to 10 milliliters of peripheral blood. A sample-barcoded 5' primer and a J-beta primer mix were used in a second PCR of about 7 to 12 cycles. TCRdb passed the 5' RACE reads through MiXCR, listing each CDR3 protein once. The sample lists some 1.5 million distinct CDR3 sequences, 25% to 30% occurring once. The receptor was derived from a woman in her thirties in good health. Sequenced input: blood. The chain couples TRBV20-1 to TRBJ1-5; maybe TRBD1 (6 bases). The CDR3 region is CSARDAGGGLGGNQPQHF. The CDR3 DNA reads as TGCAGTGCTAGAGATGCCGGGGGGGGGCTCGGAGGCAATCAGCCCCAGCATTTT.